Reported below is one T cell receptor beta chain. Authors' data handling: Amplifying reference gene primers gave estimates of nucleated cell counts. Clones were sequenced by immunoSEQ multiplex PCR, and TCRdb holds only the in-frame ones, with some missing. The V and J calls and clone size were taken over from that table, and D and trimming were inferred from the DNA. The sample has 140,000 to 150,000 clones; about 88% are singletons. This sample stems from a study of blood T cell repertoires in COVID-19. As for the study in general: Whether acute or convalescent, the COVID-19 samples came from the United States, Italy and Spain. PBMCs, B-cell-depleted T cells, or T cells were the source of the cDNA or gDNA that made up the material.

The CDR3 is 12 amino acids. V shed 0 bases and J shed 5 bases, with 4 bases lying between them. The receptor's source is a human donor with acute or convalescent COVID-19. The donor label of this sample is uncertain. Sequencing was done on a sample of peripheral blood. The chain carries TRBV23-1 and TRBJ1-1; D remains unclear. TRBV23-1 is noted as an ORF with a role that remains uncertain. Here the CDR3 DNA reads TGCGCCAGCAGTCAATCGGAGACTGAAGCTTTCTTT. This encodes CASSQSETEAFF.